This TCR beta chain is from a study of human T cells and chemical hapten exposure. Looking at the study overall: DPC at 0.01% went onto the upper back in patch tests, read at 6 days.

TCRdb called the RACE reads again in MiXCR, with one record for every CDR3 protein. The sample contains under 200,000 distinct CDR3 sequences, about 27% of which appear only once. The time point denotes: patch test 3, about 24 weeks after DPC sensitization. Treatment in this sample: therapeutic diphenylcyclopropenone sensitization with weekly scalp DPC. Germline loops: CDR1 KGHSH, CDR2 LQKENI. The CDR3 length is 15 residues. The germline V and J ends were trimmed by 1 base and 9 bases, with 16 bases remaining between them. The sample in question was whole blood, obtained in connection with sensitization to the hapten diphenylcyclopropenone (DPC). V and J are TRBV18 and TRBJ2-1; weak D call: TRBD1 (6 bases). This receptor was obtained from a woman younger than 35 with alopecia areata. Some clones in this sample may be carry-over from other donors' samples. CDR3 DNA: TGTGCCAGCTCACCACTGCCTCTGGGACAAAGTGAGCAGTTCTTC. This sequence encodes CASSPLPLGQSEQFF.